The present entry profiles one T cell receptor beta chain with its context. This clonotype was picked up many times. There is no known antigen for this receptor. Base-call qualities are not available, and no considerably larger clone is one nucleotide away. The TCR beta CDR3 regions were amplified from RNA transcripts. The first round of RT-PCR for the TCR CDR3 was performed with the HTBI primer set and the Qiagen OneStep RT-PCR kit. A second multiplex PCR round built the libraries, followed by size selection and purification. Libraries were sequenced paired-end with 100 bp reads on an Illumina HiSeq2000. Under the source paper's analysis protocol: SOAPnuke was used to process the raw data, throwing out any read that contained adapters or uncalled bases, had a mean Phred below 15, or lacked an exact constant-primer or identifier match. High-quality paired reads were merged using COPE v1.2.5, and each unique nucleotide sequence was defined as a clonotype. Clonotypes were aligned to IMGT TRBV, TRBD and TRBJ reference segments using MiTCR v1.1. The analysis was restricted to V-J combinations with a frequency above 0.0001, which together covered 99.2% of the repertoires. The TCS score was defined as F50 (clonal expansion) divided by E x V (chaos), with BLOSUM62-based TCRdist calculated between CDR3 peptides within each V-J. Welch's t-statistics and random forest reduced approximately 520 V-J features to 13, which were used in a naive Bayes classifier (R e1071). TCRdb passed the public sequencing reads through fastp at Q25 and MiXCR, retaining productive beta sequences. Rows are combined by CDR3 protein, so each entry shows the most common genes and DNA. It is TCRdb's table, rather than the study itself, that gives the V and J calls and clone size. The sample profile shows a few hundred thousand distinct CDR3 sequences; more than 15% of them were found once. The ten largest make up approximately 3.5% of the sample.

Ophthalmopathy patients had moderately to severely active disease, with a Clinical Activity Score of 3 or more, a NOSPECS grade of 4 or more, and a disease duration of less than 3 months. The study excluded patients with uncontrolled infections, other autoimmune diseases, pregnancy or lactation. Diagnoses were established on the basis of clinical symptoms, serum thyroxine and TRAb, thyroid ultrasound, and orbital computed tomography. PBMCs were separated from 10 ml of fresh peripheral blood using Ficoll-Paque density gradient centrifugation. Total RNA was extracted with Trizol reagent, and quality was checked on an Agilent 2100 Bioanalyzer. V lost 10 bases and J lost 5 bases, and the count of bases not matched to a germline gene is 13. The CDR3 numbers 15 residues from cysteine through phenylalanine. Just CDR3 DNA is preserved here, 45 bases in frame from base 1. Sequences SNHLY (CDR1) and FYNNEI (CDR2) are obtained from the germline V gene.

The data belong to a study of T cells in Graves' hyperthyroidism and ophthalmopathy (dated by TCRdb to between 2017 and 2020). Describing the broader study: Peripheral blood was sampled at the time of initial diagnosis, prior to any treatment. Prospective prediction of ophthalmopathy was tested in an independent validation cohort of some 19 hyperthyroidism patients and some 17 patients who later progressed to ophthalmopathy. The 75 to 100 discovery patients were randomly split 7:3 into training and test sets. Following sampling, methimazole starting at 30 mg daily was given to hyperthyroidism patients, and high-dose intravenous methylprednisolone was given to ophthalmopathy patients. The paper reports TCR Vbeta CDR3 sequencing of roughly 140 peripheral blood samples: 43 ophthalmopathy, about 75 hyperthyroidism and approximately 17 progressor patients. To identify TCR V-J signatures that set the groups apart, the researchers used a discovery cohort of about a hundred patients, made up of under 50 with Graves' ophthalmopathy and 57 with stable Graves' hyperthyroidism. Thyroid tissue and blood T-cell repertoires from several Graves' hyperthyroidism patients were also compared in the study. Overall results and qualifications from the work: Ophthalmopathy was separated from stable hyperthyroidism by a 13 V-J signature model, with about 86% sensitivity and approximately 81% specificity obtained in cross-validation and 80%/75% obtained in testing. In validation, progression to ophthalmopathy was predicted by the model with approximately 67% sensitivity and nearly 75% specificity, a median of about 6 months before onset. No statistical method was used to set the sample size in advance, and investigators knew the group allocation. Most expanded thyroid clonotypes (frequency above 0.001) were also detected in blood, a finding suggesting that blood repertoires may reflect thyroid immune responses.

The sample consisted of blood. This receptor was taken from a middle-aged woman with Graves' ophthalmopathy. The V gene is TRBV2 and the J gene is TRBJ2-1, with 8 bases matching TRBD1. The DNA sequence is as follows: TGTGCCACGGTCCTCGACAGGGGTTTCCACAATGAGCAGTTCTTC. Its protein is CATVLDRGFHNEQFF. Where the CDR3 stops, the reference TRBV2 and TRBJ2-1 genes take over; the full variable domain is EPEVTQTPSHQVTQMGQEVILRCVPISNHLYFYWYRQILGQKVEFLVSFYNNEISEKSEIFDDQFSVERPDGSNFTLKIRSTKLEDSAMYFCATVLDRGFHNEQFFGPGTRLTVL.